This passage covers 15 T cell receptor beta chains from one sample sequenced in a study of Ad26.COV2.S vaccination and SARS-CoV-2 variants. Documented treatment: around 19 received Ad26.COV2.S at low or high dose, single or two shots; 5 received placebo; per-sample allocation not given. At day 63 after the first vaccine or placebo injection, samples were drawn. TCRdb's copy holds only in-frame clones and misses some; the assay was immunoSEQ multiplex PCR. The sample has about 460,000 clones; roughly nine tenths are singletons. The material was peripheral blood, obtained in a trial of Ad26.COV2.S vaccine versus placebo. These receptors were collected from a person aged 18-65 years who received the Ad26.COV2.S COVID-19 vaccine or a placebo.

The J gene is TRBJ1-3, the V gene TRBV7-9, with D possibly TRBD1 on 6 matching bases. Germline loops: CDR1 SEHNR, CDR2 FQNEAQ (reference sequence). This CDR3 has 15 residues. Trimming took off 4 bases at V and 1 base at J, with 11 bases between the two ends. The CDR3 nucleotides read TGTGCCAGCAGCTACCGCCAGGGGTCTGGAAACACCATATATTTT. Translation: CASSYRQGSGNTIYF.

This chain links TRBV28 with TRBJ1-2; TRBD1 might be the D (5 bases). The germline gives CDR1 MDHEN, CDR2 SYDVKM. Trimming cost V 4 bases and J 7 bases, with 7 bases left between them. The CDR3 length is 11 residues. The CDR3 DNA is TGTGCCAGCAGTTCAGGGCCTGGCTACACCTTC. This encodes CASSSGPGYTF.

The J gene is TRBJ2-1, the V gene TRBV18, with TRBD2 matching over 9 bases. The CDR3 totals 15 residues. Germline trimming cut 7 bases from V and 3 bases from J; bases unmatched to any gene: 7. Germline CDR1 is KGHSH and CDR2 is LQKENI. The CDR3 protein is CASYPGTSNYNEQFF. The CDR3 DNA is TGTGCCAGCTACCCCGGGACTAGCAACTACAATGAGCAGTTCTTC. Drawing the rest from reference TRBV18 and TRBJ2-1, the complete variable domain is NAGVMQNPRHLVRRRGQEARLRCSPMKGHSHVYWYRQLPEEGLKFMVYLQKENIIDESGMPKERFSAEFPKEGPSILRIQQVVRGDSAAYFCASYPGTSNYNEQFFGPGTRLTVL.

This clone appeared a single time. This sequence joins TRBV19 and TRBJ2-1, with 9 bases fitting TRBD2. This CDR3 is 18 amino acids long. The germline V gene has CDR1 LNHDA and CDR2 SQIVND (reference sequence). Trimming at V came to 5 bases and at J to 2 bases, leaving 13 bases not matched to a gene. The CDR3 DNA follows: TGTGCCAGTAGTGCCACTCAAGCGGGGGGTTTCGCCTACAATGAGCAGTTCTTC. Translation gives CASSATQAGGFAYNEQFF.

Concerning this clone: Other DNA sequences in the same sample also yield this CDR3. The CDR3 sequence: CASSPLREGYEQYF. CDR3 DNA: TGTGCCAGCTCACCATTGCGGGAGGGCTACGAGCAGTACTTC. This chain joins TRBV18 and TRBJ2-7; 9 positions match TRBD2. The V gene end was trimmed by 2 bases and the J gene end by 3 bases; junction bases not matched to a gene: 2. The CDR3 runs to 14 residues. Germline values: CDR1 KGHSH, CDR2 LQKENI. Variable domain in full (rest from reference TRBV18 and TRBJ2-7): NAGVMQNPRHLVRRRGQEARLRCSPMKGHSHVYWYRQLPEEGLKFMVYLQKENIIDESGMPKERFSAEFPKEGPSILRIQQVVRGDSAAYFCASSPLREGYEQYFGPGTRLTVT.

This rearrangement joins TRBV7-2 to TRBJ1-3, with unresolved D. V lost 0 bases and J lost 4, with 10 bases in between. CDR3 length equals 15 residues. In germline, CDR1 is SGHTA, CDR2 FQGNSA. CDR3 protein: CASSLAGLAGNTIYF. DNA of the CDR3: TGTGCCAGCAGCTTAGCAGGGTTGGCCGGAAACACCATATATTTT.

CDR3 DNA: TGCGCCAGCAGCTTGTATGGGACTAGCGGGGGGGCAGATACGCAGTATTTT. Translated: CASSLYGTSGGADTQYF. The chain joins TRBV5-1 to TRBJ2-3; 16 positions match TRBD2. After removal of 1 base from V and 4 bases from J, the junction contained 3 bases not matched to a gene. The germline gives CDR1 SGHRS, CDR2 YFSETQ. This CDR3 has 17 residues.

V usage is TRBV2 and J usage is TRBJ1-1; 8 bases map to TRBD1. In germline, CDR1 is SNHLY, CDR2 FYNNEI. The CDR3 is 14 amino acids. V shed 8 bases and J 4 bases; nucleotides not matched to a gene: 9. Written as DNA, the CDR3 is TGTGCCAGCTGTCCCCAAACAGGGGGCACTGAAGCTTTCTTT. Translating it yields CASCPQTGGTEAFF.

DNA for the CDR3: TGTGCCAGCAGTGAGGGGCAGGCCAGGGTATTGTATGGCTACACCTTC. It specifies CASSEGQARVLYGYTF. The chain links TRBV6-1 to TRBJ1-2; D may be TRBD1 (5 bases). Germline V gene lookup returns CDR1 MNHNS and CDR2 SASEGT. The CDR3 is made up of 16 amino acids. Trimming took off 3 bases at V and 5 bases at J, with 19 bases between the two ends.

V is TRBV6-5 and J is TRBJ1-4; 8 bases are a match to TRBD1. The V segment lost 5 bases and the J segment 10 bases; nucleotides outside the gene matches: 9. Germline V gives CDR1 MNHEY, CDR2 SVGAGI. The CDR3 is 14 residues long. CDR3 sequence: CASSKQGGMRKLFF. In DNA, the CDR3 is TGTGCCAGCAGTAAACAGGGGGGAATGAGAAAACTGTTTTTT.

The chain is built from TRBV7-2 and TRBJ2-7; D uncertain. CDR3 length: 16 amino acids. V shed 1 base and J shed 2 bases, with 15 bases lying between them. Germline CDR1 SGHTA, CDR2 FQGNSA. The CDR3: CASSLVPGLVPYEQYF. The CDR3 nucleotides read TGTGCCAGCAGCTTAGTCCCCGGTTTGGTCCCCTACGAGCAGTACTTC.

This clone was found a few times. This chain joins TRBV28 and TRBJ1-5; 7 bases match TRBD1. This CDR3 comprises 14 residues. J lost 4 bases, V lost 7 bases, and 7 bases had no gene match. Germline V gene sequence: CDR1 MDHEN, CDR2 SYDVKM. CDR3 protein: CASTLAGGNQPQHF. The DNA for the CDR3 is TGTGCCAGCACCCTGGCAGGGGGGAATCAGCCCCAGCATTTT.

V usage is TRBV2 and J usage is TRBJ2-2, with a weak D call TRBD2 (6 bases). V lost 4 bases and J lost 6, with 15 bases in between. The CDR3 has 15 residues. Germline V gene data show CDR1 as SNHLY and CDR2 as FYNNEI. CDR3 in amino acids: CASSVRLEGPGELFF. The CDR3 DNA reads TGTGCCAGCAGTGTCAGACTAGAGGGGCCCGGGGAGCTGTTTTTT. The variable domain in full, completed from reference TRBV2 and TRBJ2-2, reads EPEVTQTPSHQVTQMGQEVILRCVPISNHLYFYWYRQILGQKVEFLVSFYNNEISEKSEIFDDQFSVERPDGSNFTLKIRSTKLEDSAMYFCASSVRLEGPGELFFGEGSRLTVL.

J is TRBJ1-2 and V is TRBV14, with D possibly being TRBD1 (6 bases). This CDR3 is 16 amino acids long. Between the trimmed V and J ends, which lost 4 bases and 8 bases, there was a span of 23 bases. Germline-derived CDR1 and CDR2 are SGHDN and FVKESK. The CDR3 DNA reads as TGTGCCAGCAGCCTAGGGACACCAACGACCCTCTGGGGCTACACCTTC. Translated, it gives CASSLGTPTTLWGYTF.

This rearrangement joins TRBV9 to TRBJ2-1; possible D gene TRBD2, 5 bases. The CDR3 sequence is 18 residues long. Trimming left V 2 bases short and J 4 bases short, with 22 bases between. Germline V CDR1 and CDR2: SGDLS, YYNGEE. Here the CDR3 reads CASSVPKRAWNLYNEQFF. The CDR3 nucleotides read TGTGCCAGCAGCGTCCCGAAGAGGGCCTGGAACCTGTACAATGAGCAGTTCTTC.